This T cell receptor (beta chain) comes out of a study of blood T cell repertoires in COVID-19. Whole-study context: T cells, B-cell-depleted T cells, or PBMCs provided the cDNA or gDNA that served as material.

In germline, CDR1 is SGHTA, CDR2 FQGTGA. The CDR3 has 16 residues. Trimming removed 2 bases from V and 5 bases from J; junction bases left unmatched: 9. Individuals aged roughly 18 to 95 years were recruited from about two dozen US areas. In the authors' methods: By means of reference gene primer amplification, nucleated cell counts were estimated. TCRdb's table, derived via immunoSEQ multiplex PCR, lists solely in-frame clones and lacks some. That table gives V, J and clone size, and the DNA gave D and trimming. The sample has some 390,000 clones; 85% to 90% are singletons. The TCR comes from a man under 40 who had recovered from COVID-19. The chain employs TRBV7-3 and TRBJ2-3; TRBD2 agrees at 8 bases. Sequenced sample: PBMCs or T cells enriched from blood (not recorded which). Here the CDR3 reads CASSLESGLAVDTQYF. The CDR3 bases are TGTGCCAGCAGCTTAGAGAGTGGACTAGCCGTAGATACGCAGTATTTT.